This T cell receptor beta chain is drawn from a study of regulatory T cells in long-lasting Graves disease. This clonotype was picked up many times. Noted time point: newly diagnosed GD, antithyroid drugs for less than 3 months. After RNA was extracted from PBMCs, the TCR library was made from it. Libraries of TCR beta came from iRepertoire HTBI primers plus Arm-PCR of CDR3 regions. TCRdb itself ran the multiplex PCR reads through MiXCR, one entry per CDR3 protein. The repertoire holds some 340,000 distinct CDR3 sequences, with 12% as singletons. This CDR3 region has 16 residues. Germline CDR1 is ENHRY and CDR2 is SYGVKD. V was cut by 2 bases and J by 4 bases, with 17 bases left in between. The sample was also reused in another study, on T cells in Graves' hyperthyroidism and ophthalmopathy.

This TCR was recovered from a woman younger than 35 with Graves disease. This chain links TRBV10-3 with TRBJ2-5, with D possibly TRBD1 on 7 matching bases. The sample consisted of peripheral blood mononuclear cells (PBMCs), taken at new diagnosis, from a patient treated with antithyroid drugs. The CDR3 sequence: CAISERRGLTAETQYF. The CDR3 DNA sequence: TGTGCCATCAGTGAGCGGAGGGGGCTAACGGCAGAGACCCAGTACTTC.